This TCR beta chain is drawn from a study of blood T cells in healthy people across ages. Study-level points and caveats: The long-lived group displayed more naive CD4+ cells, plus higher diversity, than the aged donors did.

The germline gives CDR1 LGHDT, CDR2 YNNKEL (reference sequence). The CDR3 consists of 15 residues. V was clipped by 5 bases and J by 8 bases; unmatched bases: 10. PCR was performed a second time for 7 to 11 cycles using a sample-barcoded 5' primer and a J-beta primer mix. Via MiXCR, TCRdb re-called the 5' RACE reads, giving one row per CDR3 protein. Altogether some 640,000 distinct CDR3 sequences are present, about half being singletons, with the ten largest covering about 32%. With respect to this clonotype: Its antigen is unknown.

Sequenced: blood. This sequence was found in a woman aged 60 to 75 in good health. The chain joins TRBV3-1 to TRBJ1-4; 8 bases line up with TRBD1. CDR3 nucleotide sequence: TGTGCCAGCAGCGAAAGACAGGGGAATAGAGAAAAACTGTTTTTT. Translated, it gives CASSERQGNREKLFF. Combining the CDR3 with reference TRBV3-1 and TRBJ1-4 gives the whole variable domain DTAVSQTPKYLVTQMGNDKSIKCEQNLGHDTMYWYKQDSKKFLKIMFSYNNKELIINETVPNRFSPKSPDKAHLNLHINSLELGDSAVYFCASSERQGNREKLFFGSGTQLSVL.